Listed below are T cell receptor beta chains from one sample, sequenced in a study of blood T cell repertoires in COVID-19. Clones were read by immunoSEQ multiplex PCR, and TCRdb kept only the in-frame ones, dropping some. The repertoire consists of roughly 330,000 clones, with about 85% occurring once and the leading ten covering about 6%. Sequences were obtained from PBMCs or T cells enriched from blood (not recorded which). The receptors come from a woman in her 30s who had recovered from COVID-19. The CDR3 runs from the conserved cysteine through the conserved F or W. D genes are given only for firm matches. Some rows mark clone size as missing; the rest say once, few, many or name a class of expanded clone.

.,TRBJ2-7,.,TRBV4-1,CASSPRRGFYYEQYF,TGCGCCAGCAGCCCGCGTCGGGGGTTCTACTACGAGCAGTACTTC
TRBD1,TRBJ1-6,.,TRBV7-6,CASSAGTGGSPLHF,TGTGCCAGCAGCGCCGGGACAGGGGGTTCACCCCTCCACTTT
TRBD2,TRBJ2-5,.,TRBV25-1,CASSDPRTSQYF,TGTGCCAGCAGTGACCCCAGGACTAGCCAGTACTTC
TRBD1,TRBJ1-3,.,TRBV4-1,CASSQDRTGNTIYF,TGCGCCAGCAGCCAGGACAGGACAGGGAACACCATATATTTT
.,TRBJ2-3,.,TRBV9,CASSERGGRTDTQYF,TGTGCCAGCAGCGAGCGCGGGGGCCGCACAGATACGCAGTATTTT
.,TRBJ1-5,.,TRBV4-3,CASSQEQGNQPQHF,TGCGCCAGCAGCCAAGAACAGGGAAATCAGCCCCAGCATTTT
.,TRBJ2-7,.,TRBV19,CASSLGTGSYEQYF,TGTGCCAGTAGTCTCGGGACTGGCTCCTACGAGCAGTACTTC
TRBD1,TRBJ1-2,few,TRBV7-3,CASSSTTGKGYGYTF,TGTGCCAGCAGCTCCACGACAGGGAAAGGCTATGGCTACACCTTC
.,TRBJ1-4,.,TRBV5-4,CASSGASPDEKLFF,TGTGCCAGCAGCGGGGCCTCCCCGGATGAAAAACTGTTTTTT
TRBD1,TRBJ2-7,.,TRBV19,CASSHGQGLSYEQYF,TGTGCCAGTAGCCACGGACAGGGTCTGTCCTACGAGCAGTACTTC
TRBD1,TRBJ1-1,.,TRBV2,CASRSGQANTEAFF,TGTGCCAGCAGATCGGGACAGGCGAACACTGAAGCTTTCTTT
.,TRBJ2-7,once,TRBV24-1,CATSDSPAGPNYEQYF,TGTGCCACCAGTGATTCGCCGGCGGGGCCAAACTACGAGCAGTACTTC
TRBD1,TRBJ1-1,.,TRBV25-1,CASTSTGLNTEAFF,TGTGCCAGCACCTCGACAGGGTTGAACACTGAAGCTTTCTTT
TRBD1,TRBJ1-4,.,TRBV5-1,CASSLGGTGNEKLFF,TGCGCCAGCAGCTTGGGAGGGACAGGGAATGAAAAACTGTTTTTT
TRBD1,TRBJ1-2,.,TRBV5-1,CASSLSFTGEAYGYTF,TGCGCCAGCAGCTTGTCTTTCACAGGGGAAGCCTATGGCTACACCTTC
TRBD1,TRBJ1-1,.,TRBV20-1,CSASWPPGGSTEAFF,TGCAGTGCTAGTTGGCCCCCAGGGGGGAGCACTGAAGCTTTCTTT
.,TRBJ1-2,.,TRBV30,CAWSVAGYGYTF,TGTGCCTGGAGTGTAGCAGGCTATGGCTACACCTTC
.,TRBJ1-6,few,TRBV5-1,CASSLGEAGPLGSPLHF,TGCGCCAGCAGCTTGGGGGAAGCAGGGCCCCTTGGTTCACCCCTCCACTTT
TRBD1,TRBJ1-6,.,TRBV7-9,CASSNRDRDFANSPLHF,TGTGCCAGCAGCAACCGGGACAGAGACTTTGCCAATTCACCCCTCCACTTT
.,TRBJ1-5,few,TRBV19,CASSIVGARGNQPQHF,TGTGCCAGTAGTATAGTAGGGGCTCGGGGCAATCAGCCCCAGCATTTT
TRBD1,TRBJ1-5,.,TRBV14,CASSLGTGRLGQPQHF,TGTGCCAGCAGCCTCGGGACAGGGCGATTGGGTCAGCCCCAGCATTTT
.,TRBJ1-2,few,TRBV28,CASSFRGRVDYGYTF,TGTGCCAGCAGTTTTCGGGGTCGTGTCGACTATGGCTACACCTTC
TRBD1,TRBJ1-1,.,TRBV2,CASIFSGTGGGTEAFF,TGTGCCAGCATTTTCTCCGGGACAGGGGGCGGGACTGAAGCTTTCTTT